This T cell receptor beta chain was observed in a study of cytomegalovirus exposure and HLA in healthy donors. This clone was recorded once. Researchers ran the PCR with 60 Vbeta and 13 Jbeta primers. The repertoire was sequenced with immunoSEQ multiplex PCR; TCRdb's copy has only in-frame clones and lacks some. The sample lists about 160,000 clones; roughly 78% were seen once. Deletions cut 5 bases from V and 6 bases from J, with 20 bases between. Germline V gene data show CDR1 as SGHVS and CDR2 as FNYEAQ. The length of the CDR3 is 15 residues. This clonotype was sampled from a middle-aged man in good health and CMV-seronegative. The sample consisted of PBMCs. The V call is TRBV7-6, the J call TRBJ2-7; tentative D call: TRBD2 (6 bases). CDR3 protein: CASSPSRLENGEQYF. DNA of the CDR3: TGTGCCAGCAGCCCGAGCCGACTAGAAAATGGCGAGCAGTACTTC.